This TCR beta chain was documented in a study of blood T cell repertoires in COVID-19 (dated by TCRdb to 2018 to 2021). About the investigation overall: Collaborator samples came from the United States, Italy and Spain and covered acute and convalescent phases of COVID-19. Where available, HLA class I and class II types were obtained from metadata supplied by the sample provider rather than from assay-based typing. The material from the prospective study consisted of cDNA or gDNA derived from T cells, B-cell-depleted T cells, or PBMCs. Samples were obtained from the ongoing ImmuneRACE study (first 160 participants) and from 1,000 to 1,500 subjects provided by 6 global collaborators. The repertoires were made available in a free public database intended to serve as a resource for research on the immune response to SARS-CoV-2. Sample metadata almost always included a de-identified subject ID, COVID-19 status, age in years and sex. The dataset comprised deeply sampled blood TCRbeta repertoires from subjects exposed to, actively infected with, or recovered from COVID-19. Overall study outcomes, separate from this receptor: The quantity of clinical and demographic metadata differed by source and by participant and was supplied without curation.

Each collaborating institution followed its own protocols to collect whole blood in K2EDTA tubes. For TCRbeta analysis, collaborators shipped samples as frozen whole blood, isolated PBMCs, or DNA extracted from either of those sample types. TCRbeta CDR3 regions were amplified from genomic DNA using the immunoSEQ Assay, a bias-controlled multiplex PCR. In the original analysis: Within the assay, amplification of reference gene primers was used to estimate how many nucleated cells each sample contained. To quantify the absolute abundance of each unique TCRbeta CDR3 rearrangement, sequence reads were collapsed and filtered. For each sample, productive Simpson clonality was calculated as the square root of Simpson's diversity index across productive rearrangements. The table comes from immuneACCESS by way of TCRdb, which keeps in-frame sequences with V and J called. Part of the clones is missing from these tables; in studies checked, under half for an unresolved V gene and the rest for unknown reasons. V and J calls plus clone size are reproduced from that table; the DNA served to infer D and trimming. This sample has 62,000 or so clones in its table, and around 76% of those were observed once. Jointly, the top ten make up 5% to 5.5% of the sample.

This clone showed up just a few times. Its antigen is unknown. Base quality data are lacking; no much larger clone is found one base away. From a lookup of the germline V gene (reference sequence), CDR1 and CDR2 are SEHNR and FQNEAQ. Trimmed from V: 3 bases; trimmed from J: 0 bases; junction bases lacking a gene match: 10. CDR3 length: 17 amino acids, cysteine to phenylalanine. Only the CDR3 DNA stays, 51 bases, in frame from base 1. Recombination joined TRBV7-9 with TRBJ1-2; 7 bases in between match TRBD1. The clonotype was recovered from a human donor in a cohort sampled during active COVID-19. Sequencing was performed on peripheral blood. CDR3 region: CASSFDPRDSSNYGYTF. The DNA reads as follows: TGTGCCAGCAGCTTTGACCCTCGGGACAGTTCTAACTATGGCTACACCTTC. Where the CDR3 stops, the reference TRBV7-9 and TRBJ1-2 genes take over; the full variable domain is DTGVSQNPRHKITKRGQNVTFRCDPISEHNRLYWYRQTLGQGPEFLTYFQNEAQLEKSRLLSDRFSAERPKGSFSTLEIQRTEQGDSAMYLCASSFDPRDSSNYGYTFGSGTRLTVV.